Listed below are T cell receptor beta chains from one sample, sequenced in a study of cytomegalovirus exposure and HLA in healthy donors. TCRdb keeps only in-frame clones here, not all; method: immunoSEQ multiplex PCR. Its listing shows around 130,000 clones. Sequencing was done on a sample of PBMCs. The origin of the receptors is a woman aged 55-69 years in good health and CMV-seronegative. Both conserved end residues are part of each CDR3. Each record gives: D gene, J gene, V gene, CDR3 length, CDR3 DNA, CDR3 protein. D genes are given only for firm matches.

>TRBD1|TRBJ1-5|TRBV19|15
TGTGCCAGTAATAGGGACAGGGGAGTCTATCAGCCCCAGCATTTT
CASNRDRGVYQPQHF
>TRBD1|TRBJ1-1|TRBV7-9|16
TGTGCCAGCAGCCCCCACCGGACAGGGGGGTACGATGAAGCTTTCTTT
CASSPHRTGGYDEAFF
>.|TRBJ1-2|TRBV5-1|14
TGCGCCAGCAGCTTGGACAGGGTTGGCTATGGCTACACCTTC
CASSLDRVGYGYTF
>.|TRBJ2-7|TRBV9|14
TGTGCCAGCAGCGCGAACAGGGCTGGCTACGAGCAGTACTTC
CASSANRAGYEQYF
>.|TRBJ2-5|TRBV7-9|14
TGTGCCAGCAGCTTATTAGAACAGCAAGAGACCCAGTACTTC
CASSLLEQQETQYF
>TRBD1|TRBJ2-2|TRBV5-4|13
TGTGCCAGTACAGGGGGTTACACCGGGGAGCTGTTTTTT
CASTGGYTGELFF
>.|TRBJ2-7|TRBV10-3|14
TGTGCCATCAGACTCGGGACTTCTTCCTACGAGCAGTACTTC
CAIRLGTSSYEQYF
>TRBD1|TRBJ1-5|TRBV5-1|14
TGCGCCAGCAGCTTGACAGGGGATTTTGAGCCCCAGCATTTT
CASSLTGDFEPQHF
>.|TRBJ2-7|TRBV1|13
TGCACCAGCAGCCGGCGAGGGTTCTACGAGCAGTACTTC
CTSSRRGFYEQYF
>TRBD1|TRBJ1-4|TRBV5-1|15
TGCGCCAGCAGCTCCCTCGGACAGGGAAATGAAAAACTGTTTTTT
CASSSLGQGNEKLFF
>TRBD1|TRBJ1-6|TRBV30|16
TGTGCCTGGAGTAAACAGGGGGAGCCAGGGGTTTCACCCCTCCACTTT
CAWSKQGEPGVSPLHF
>TRBD2|TRBJ2-3|TRBV29-1|15
TGCAGCGTCTCTTTAGCGGGGGAGATCACAGATACGCAGTATTTT
CSVSLAGEITDTQYF
>TRBD2|TRBJ2-7|TRBV6-5|15
TGTGCCAGCAGTTACTCAACTAGCGGGAGCTACGAGCAGTACTTC
CASSYSTSGSYEQYF
>.|TRBJ1-1|TRBV28|14
TGTGCCAGCAGTTTAAATGGGGCGAACACTGAAGCTTTCTTT
CASSLNGANTEAFF
>TRBD1|TRBJ2-7|TRBV29-1|12
TGCAGCGGGTCGACAGGGGGCTACGAGCAGTACTTC
CSGSTGGYEQYF
>.|TRBJ1-5|TRBV6-6|14
TGTGCCAGCAGTTTGTCTAGGAGCAATCAGCCCCAGCATTTT
CASSLSRSNQPQHF
>TRBD1|TRBJ1-5|TRBV30|12
TGTGCCTGGACGACAGGGGGTCAGCCCCAGCATTTT
CAWTTGGQPQHF
>TRBD2|TRBJ2-1|TRBV5-1|17
TGCGCCAGCAGCCAAAAGGCGACTAGCGGGGGGGCTGATGAGCAGTTCTTC
CASSQKATSGGADEQFF
>.|TRBJ1-4|TRBV5-1|14
TGCGCCAGCGCGACAGGTACAACTAATGAAAAACTGTTTTTT
CASATGTTNEKLFF
>TRBD1|TRBJ1-2|TRBV5-1|12
TGCGCCAGCAGGACAGGGATTTATGGCTACACCTTC
CASRTGIYGYTF
>.|TRBJ2-7|TRBV19|16
TGTGCCAGTAGTATTGGCAGTAGCGAGGGCTCCTACGAGCAGTACTTC
CASSIGSSEGSYEQYF
>.|TRBJ1-5|TRBV15|14
TGTGCCACCAGCAGAGGTAGTGAGGGTCAGCCCCAGCATTTT
CATSRGSEGQPQHF
>TRBD1|TRBJ2-3|TRBV5-1|15
TGCGCCAGCAGCCTGGGACAGGGTGGGTCAGATACGCAGTATTTT
CASSLGQGGSDTQYF
>TRBD1|TRBJ1-2|TRBV6-5|14
TGTGCCAGCAGTCGACGGGGGACAGGCGGCACGTACACCTTC
CASSRRGTGGTYTF
>.|TRBJ2-7|TRBV6-1|14
TGTGCCATCATCCGGGGAAGGTTCGTCGGCGAGCAGTACTTC
CAIIRGRFVGEQYF
>TRBD2|TRBJ2-7|TRBV6-6|15
TGTGCCAGCAGTTACCGAGCGGGGGAGACCTACGAGCAGTACTTC
CASSYRAGETYEQYF
>TRBD2|TRBJ2-3|TRBV6-5|16
TGTGCCAGCAGTTACTCGGTCGGGAGGGCCGCAGATACGCAGTATTTT
CASSYSVGRAADTQYF
>.|TRBJ1-2|TRBV18|14
TGTGCCAGCTCACCACCGTACACAGGCAGGGGCTACACCTTC
CASSPPYTGRGYTF
>TRBD2|TRBJ2-7|TRBV5-1|16
TGCGCCAGCAGCGGACTAGCGGGGCAAACGAACTACGAGCAGTACTTC
CASSGLAGQTNYEQYF
>TRBD2|TRBJ2-3|TRBV7-9|17
TGTGCCAGCAGCCGGACCGGGACTAGCGGGCGCACAGATACGCAGTATTTT
CASSRTGTSGRTDTQYF
>.|TRBJ2-5|TRBV15|17
TGTGCCACCAGCAGAGATCGAGGGTCGGGTGGCCAAGAGACCCAGTACTTC
CATSRDRGSGGQETQYF
>TRBD1|TRBJ1-1|TRBV7-9|15
TGTGCCAGCAGCGGACCGGGACAGGGGATTTTTGGAGCTTTCTTT
CASSGPGQGIFGAFF
>.|TRBJ1-5|TRBV28|13
TGTGCCAGCAGGCGGCAGGGAGGTCAGCCCCAGCATTTT
CASRRQGGQPQHF
>.|TRBJ2-7|TRBV6-1|13
TGTGCCAGCAGTGAATATCCGGGGAACGAGCAGTACTTC
CASSEYPGNEQYF
>.|TRBJ2-3|TRBV6-1|15
TGTGCCAGCAGTGAATTTTCAATCAGCACAGATACGCAGTATTTT
CASSEFSISTDTQYF
>.|TRBJ1-5|TRBV29-1|14
TGCAGCGCCCGAGGGGGGGGCTCAAATCAGCCCCAGCATTTT
CSARGGGSNQPQHF
>TRBD1|TRBJ1-5|TRBV5-1|16
TGCGCCAGCAGCTTGGATGGGACAGGGGAGAATCAGCCCCAGCATTTT
CASSLDGTGENQPQHF
>.|TRBJ2-7|TRBV5-6|14
TGTGCCAGCAGCTTGAACCCAAGGAGCTACGAGCAGTACTTC
CASSLNPRSYEQYF
>.|TRBJ1-1|TRBV27|15
TGTGCCAGCAGCCCCATCTGGTCTAGTTCGGCTGAAGCTTTCTTT
CASSPIWSSSAEAFF
>.|TRBJ1-5|TRBV2|15
TGTGCCAGCAGCCCTGCGGGGGCCTTCAATCAGCCCCAGCATTTT
CASSPAGAFNQPQHF
>.|TRBJ2-2|TRBV2|14
TGTGCCAGCAGCCCTGTCGTGAACACCGGGGAGCTGTTTTTT
CASSPVVNTGELFF
>TRBD1|TRBJ1-6|TRBV5-1|15
TGCGCCAGCAGCATAGGACAGGGCGCTAATCCACCCCTCCACTTT
CASSIGQGANPPLHF
>TRBD2|TRBJ2-1|TRBV7-2|14
TGTGCCAGCAGCTTCCCGGGAGGAGGGAATGAGCAGTTCTTC
CASSFPGGGNEQFF